A selection of T cell receptor beta chains follows, all from one sample in a study of shared clonotypes between healthy human individuals. Assay used: immunoSEQ multiplex PCR; TCRdb lists only in-frame clones, some missing. The table has roughly 2.2 million clones, just under 95% seen once. Specimen: naive CD4+ T cells from PBMCs. The source of these receptors is a man aged 18 to 30 in good health. Some clones in this sample may be carry-over from other donors' samples. CDR3s leave out the opening cysteine and the closing phenylalanine or tryptophan. Each record gives: D gene, V gene, CDR3 protein. D genes are given only for firm matches.

>-|TRBV6-1
ASTSQATHEQY
>-|TRBV9
ASSVSGWSYEQY
>-|TRBV9
ASSEDGSPYREQY
>-|TRBV19
ASSPQGTYEQY
>-|TRBV5-6
ASSSKGRDYEQY
>TRBD1|TRBV27
ASSRDRGRETQY
>-|TRBV29-1
SVLWGYEQY
>TRBD1|TRBV10-3
AISDTGVQQF
>TRBD2|TRBV19
ASSRGPSGSGEQY
>TRBD1|TRBV27
ASSRGQGNANTGELF
>-|TRBV2
ASSVYTDTQY
>-|TRBV28
ASSPPFTGELF
>-|TRBV6-1
ASSLGGGSGGYT
>-|TRBV9
ASSVGRGRTVDTQY
>TRBD2|TRBV5-1
ASSPETSARSYNEQF
>TRBD2|TRBV28
ASSTTSGRAVEQY
>TRBD1|TRBV6-6
ASSYDREGYT
>TRBD1|TRBV5-1
ASSPGTGRKEKLF
>TRBD1|TRBV5-1
ASSSGQGDQPQH
>-|TRBV7-8
ASSLARRDTGELF
>TRBD2|TRBV10-3
AISESMLAGATYNEQF
>-|TRBV30
AWSRTTGELF
>-|TRBV30
AWSEGVATNEKLF
>-|TRBV19
ASRVAGTNTGELF
>-|TRBV5-4
ASSLLTGRNNEQF
>TRBD1|TRBV12-5
ASAPGGSANTEAF
>TRBD1|TRBV19
ASSTYPGQAYEQY
>-|TRBV25-1
ASSLIRDTIY
>-|TRBV6-5
ASSLGHSSYEQY
>-|TRBV6-5
ASKPVRSNQPQH